This T cell receptor (beta chain) was recovered during a study of T cells in Graves' hyperthyroidism and ophthalmopathy. Patients counted as stable if ophthalmopathy did not develop within 18 months. Diagnosing involved the use of clinical symptoms, serum thyroxine and TRAb, thyroid ultrasound and orbital computed tomography. PBMCs came from 10 ml fresh peripheral blood. Amplification of TCR beta CDR3 regions used RNA as the template. Researchers ran a first-round RT-PCR on the TCR CDR3 using the HTBI primer set. Each CDR3 protein gets one entry after TCRdb re-called the multiplex PCR reads with MiXCR. The data hold 600,000 to 900,000 distinct CDR3 sequences, with around 17% observed a single time. This clonotype has just a few counts. In germline, CDR1 is GTSNPN, CDR2 SVGIG (reference sequence). The trim removed 4 bases at V and 6 bases at J, leaving 8 bases unmatched. The CDR3 extends over 13 amino acids.

V is TRBV30 and J is TRBJ2-7; 8 nucleotides line up with TRBD2. The TCR sequence derives from a man between 18 and 35 years old with Graves' hyperthyroidism. Sequenced: blood. The CDR3 region is CAWNVGRAFEQYF. Written as DNA, the CDR3 is TGTGCCTGGAACGTCGGGAGGGCATTCGAGCAGTACTTC.